This record looks at one T cell receptor beta chain sequence and its context. J lost 7 bases, V lost 6 bases, and 6 bases had no gene match. The germline gives CDR1 KGHSH, CDR2 LQKENI. The CDR3 extends over 14 amino acids. This sample stems from a study of blood T cell repertoires in COVID-19. Study as a whole: Material from acute and convalescent COVID-19 was sourced from the United States, Italy and Spain. T cells, B-cell-depleted T cells, or PBMCs supplied cDNA or gDNA.

Study processing details: Researchers report that nucleated cell counts were estimated from reference gene primer amplification. Produced via immunoSEQ multiplex PCR; TCRdb's table is partial and in-frame only. Clonal size and the V and J genes are those of that table, whereas D and trimming came from the DNA. The profile shows 250,000 or so clones, roughly 86% of them singletons. What was sequenced was peripheral blood. The sequence was collected from a man aged 40-55 years with active or convalescent COVID-19. V is TRBV18 and J is TRBJ2-1, with TRBD1 matching over 10 bases. The CDR3 reads CASSPGTGVNEQFF. CDR3 DNA sequence: TGTGCCAGCTCTCCTGGGACAGGGGTGAATGAGCAGTTCTTC.